Below, 26 T cell receptor beta chains from the same sample are listed, as sequenced in a study of cytomegalovirus exposure and HLA in healthy donors (dated by TCRdb to about 2017). The method was the immunoSEQ multiplex PCR assay. In TCRdb, the immuneACCESS table is reduced to in-frame sequences with V and J assigned. These tables do not hold every clone; where another copy was compared, an unresolved V gene accounts for under half, and the others remain unexplained. Counted in this sample were approximately 170,000 clones; roughly nine tenths of them appeared once. Clones ranked in the top ten supply 3% to 3.5% of the sample. Material for sequencing was PBMCs. These receptors all come from a woman aged 18-35 years in good health and CMV-seropositive.

V usage is TRBV28 and J usage is TRBJ1-1, with 10 nucleotides matching TRBD1. Germline V gene data show CDR1 as MDHEN and CDR2 as SYDVKM. The CDR3 is 16 amino acids. J was trimmed by 0 bases and V by 6 bases; bases with no gene match: 7. CDR3 protein: CASSWDRGDMNTEAFF. The DNA of the CDR3 is TGTGCCAGCAGCTGGGACAGGGGCGATATGAACACTGAAGCTTTCTTT.

The chain links TRBV7-8 to TRBJ2-7, with a possible D match to TRBD2 (5 bases). Deletions cut 4 bases from V and 7 bases from J, with 14 bases between. The CDR3 has 13 amino acids. Germline assignment: CDR1 SGHVS and CDR2 FQNEAQ. Here the CDR3 DNA reads TGTGCCAGCAGCTCCCGCGGGCCCCGGGAGCAGTACTTC. The encoded protein is CASSSRGPREQYF.

J is TRBJ2-7 and V is TRBV11-2, with TRBD2 matching over 10 bases. V shed 4 bases and J 0 bases; nucleotides not matched to a gene: 6. Germline V CDR1 and CDR2: SGHAT, FQNNGV. The length of the CDR3 is 16 residues. This CDR3 reads CASSWFPSGSSYEQYF. CDR3 nucleotide sequence: TGTGCCAGCAGCTGGTTTCCTAGCGGGAGCTCCTACGAGCAGTACTTC.

The chain joins TRBV5-1 to TRBJ1-3; tentative D call: TRBD1 (6 bases). The germline CDR1 and CDR2 sequences are SGHRS and YFSETQ. The CDR3 totals 15 residues. V shed 4 bases and J shed 3 bases, with 14 bases lying between them. CDR3 sequence: CASSLSGGGGNTIYF. CDR3 bases: TGCGCCAGCAGCCTGTCTGGGGGCGGTGGAAACACCATATATTTT.

This sequence joins TRBV7-2 and TRBJ2-1; 7 bases match TRBD1. The CDR3 has 15 residues. The germline V gene has CDR1 SGHTA and CDR2 FQGNSA. The V segment lost 5 bases and the J segment 4 bases; nucleotides outside the gene matches: 8. This chain's CDR3 is CASSEHRGFYNEQFF. CDR3 sequence (DNA): TGTGCCAGCAGCGAACACAGGGGATTTTACAATGAGCAGTTCTTC.

This chain joins TRBV6-6 and TRBJ2-1, with 7 bases that match TRBD2. After removal of 5 bases from V and 8 bases from J, the junction contained 15 bases not matched to a gene. The germline gives CDR1 MNHNY, CDR2 SVGAGI (reference sequence). The CDR3 runs 16 residues. The CDR3 sequence is CASSIREVAVGDEQFF. CDR3 sequence (DNA): TGTGCCAGCAGTATCCGGGAGGTAGCGGTCGGGGATGAGCAGTTCTTC.

The chain has TRBV5-4 and TRBJ1-2; TRBD1 matches at 7 bases. V shed 4 bases, J shed 5 bases, and the junction held 8 bases outside the gene matches. Per germline, CDR1 SGHNT and CDR2 YYREEE (reference sequence). The CDR3 runs to 14 residues. This chain's CDR3 is CASSRQGEWYGYTF. CDR3 coding DNA: TGTGCCAGCAGCCGACAGGGAGAATGGTATGGCTACACCTTC.

V is TRBV30 and J is TRBJ2-2; D unresolved. The CDR3 covers 13 residues. Between the trimmed V and J ends, which lost 2 bases and 7 bases, there was a span of 11 bases. The germline V gene has CDR1 GTSNPN and CDR2 SVGIG (reference sequence). The CDR3, as DNA: TGTGCCTGGAGTCCCTTGATGAGCGGGGAGCTGTTTTTT. Protein sequence: CAWSPLMSGELFF.

The chain employs TRBV28 and TRBJ2-1; 10 nucleotides match TRBD2. V was pared by 10 bases and J by 3 bases, with 9 bases of the junction left unmatched. The CDR3 extends over 15 amino acids. Per the germline V gene, CDR1 is MDHEN and CDR2 is SYDVKM. The CDR3, as DNA: TGTGCCACCTTCAAGGGACTAGCGAACTACAATGAGCAGTTCTTC. Protein product: CATFKGLANYNEQFF.

The chain has TRBV19 and TRBJ2-3; 10 positions agree with TRBD2. The V segment lost 5 bases and the J segment 0 bases; nucleotides outside the gene matches: 8. Germline CDR1 is LNHDA and CDR2 is SQIVND (reference sequence). The CDR3 loop spans 17 amino acids. DNA of the CDR3: TGTGCCAGTAGTGGGTCTAGCGGGAGTCCTAGCACAGATACGCAGTATTTT. Translating gives CASSGSSGSPSTDTQYF.

In DNA form, the CDR3 reads TGTGCCAGCAGCGAGACTGTTCACACAGATACGCAGTATTTT. Encoded protein: CASSETVHTDTQYF. The gene calls are TRBV5-6 and TRBJ2-3, with unresolved D. Germline CDR1 and CDR2: SGHDT and YYEEEE. Trimming pared 4 bases from V and 2 bases from J, leaving 11 bases between. CDR3 length: 14 residues.

The rearrangement links TRBV15 to TRBJ2-2; a weak D match, TRBD1 (6 bases). V lost 5 bases and J 0 bases, leaving 13 bases between the germline ends. CDR3 size: 16 residues. Looked up from germline, CDR1 is LNHNV and CDR2 is YYDKDF (reference sequence). The CDR3 loop reads CATSETWTANTGELFF. The CDR3 bases are TGTGCCACCAGCGAAACATGGACAGCGAACACCGGGGAGCTGTTTTTT. Full variable domain (remainder filled in from reference TRBV15 and TRBJ2-2): DAMVIQNPRYQVTQFGKPVTLSCSQTLNHNVMYWYQQKSSQAPKLLFHYYDKDFNNEADTPDNFQSRRPNTSFCFLDIRSPGLGDTAMYLCATSETWTANTGELFFGEGSRLTVL.

This chain links TRBV15 with TRBJ2-7; 10 nucleotides align to TRBD1. Germline assignment: CDR1 LNHNV and CDR2 YYDKDF (reference sequence). The CDR3 has 14 residues. The V and J ends lost 0 bases and 5 bases, in that order; junction bases with no gene match: 1. The CDR3 spells CATSREGTGDEQYF. CDR3 nucleotide sequence: TGTGCCACCAGCAGAGAGGGGACAGGGGACGAGCAGTACTTC.

A few counts support this clone. V and J are TRBV2 and TRBJ2-3; 10 positions match TRBD2. The CDR3 spans 15 residues. Germline V gene data show CDR1 as SNHLY and CDR2 as FYNNEI. V trimming: 6 bases; J trimming: 3 bases; junction bases outside the gene matches: 6. As DNA, the CDR3 is TGTGCCAGCAGGCGAGCGGGAGGGAGGACAGATACGCAGTATTTT. Amino acids: CASRRAGGRTDTQYF.

This clone appeared once. V gene TRBV10-3 combines with J gene TRBJ2-7, with 13 bases lining up with TRBD2. The ends lost 4 bases at V and 7 bases at J; junction bases unmatched: 4. This CDR3 has 14 amino acids. Germline CDR1 reads ENHRY; CDR2 reads SYGVKD. The CDR3: CAISGTSGSGEQYF. As DNA, the CDR3 is TGTGCCATCAGTGGGACTAGCGGGAGTGGTGAGCAGTACTTC.

The chain recombines TRBV9 with TRBJ2-2, with 9 bases fitting TRBD1. The CDR3 sequence is 18 residues long. After removal of 6 bases from V and 2 bases from J, the junction contained 14 bases not matched to a gene. Germline loops: CDR1 SGDLS, CDR2 YYNGEE. CDR3 coding DNA: TGTGCCAGCACCTCCCCCCTCCGGACAGGGGCCAACACCGGGGAGCTGTTTTTT. The encoded protein is CASTSPLRTGANTGELFF.

The V and J genes are TRBV6-4 and TRBJ2-1, with 15 bases identical to TRBD2. V gave up 2 bases and J gave up 8 bases; unmatched junction bases: 10. Per the germline V gene, CDR1 is MRHNA and CDR2 is SNTAGT. This CDR3 is built from 18 residues. The DNA for the CDR3 is TGTGCCAGCAGTGACCCCCGGACTAGCGGGAGGGCCGGGGATGAGCAGTTCTTC. It codes for CASSDPRTSGRAGDEQFF.

This clone has just one count. The chain has TRBV6-5 and TRBJ1-5; 8 nucleotides agree with TRBD1. The CDR3 runs to 15 residues. J was trimmed by 2 bases and V by 5 bases; bases with no gene match: 5. The V gene's germline CDR1 is MNHEY and CDR2 SVGAGI. The CDR3 region has the DNA TGTGCCAGCAGTCGGACAGGGACGGGCAATCAGCCCCAGCATTTT. Translation: CASSRTGTGNQPQHF.

The chain links TRBV10-1 to TRBJ2-1, with D perhaps matching TRBD2 (6 bases). V was shortened by 9 bases and J by 0 bases, with 12 bases between the two germline ends. Germline V CDR1 and CDR2: WNHNN, SYGVQD (reference sequence). The CDR3 is 14 residues long. DNA of the CDR3: TGCGCCAGGTCGGCCGGGAGCTCCTACAATGAGCAGTTCTTC. Encoded protein: CARSAGSSYNEQFF.

The gene calls are TRBV10-2 and TRBJ2-5; no reliable D call. The germline V and J ends were trimmed by 3 bases and 1 base, with 9 bases remaining between them. The CDR3 runs to 14 residues. Germline-derived CDR1 and CDR2 are WSHSY and SAAADI. CDR3 protein: CASSESLIQETQYF. As DNA, the CDR3 is TGCGCCAGCAGTGAAAGCCTAATCCAAGAGACCCAGTACTTC.

The chain carries TRBV28 and TRBJ1-3, with D possibly matching TRBD1 (5 bases). Germline CDR1 is MDHEN and CDR2 is SYDVKM. CDR3 length equals 13 residues. The V and J ends lost 6 bases and 3 bases respectively, with 9 bases between them. The DNA of the CDR3 is TGTGCCAGCAGGGCGACAGTTGGAAACACCATATATTTT. It encodes CASRATVGNTIYF.

This clone was counted a single time. The chain uses TRBV9 and TRBJ2-5; TRBD1 might be the D (5 bases). The CDR3 loop spans 14 amino acids. V lost 3 bases, J lost 4 bases, and 13 bases lay in between. CDR1 and CDR2 from the germline V gene are SGDLS and YYNGEE. The CDR3 region is CASSATVALETQYF. In DNA form, the CDR3 reads TGTGCCAGCAGCGCGACAGTAGCATTAGAGACCCAGTACTTC.

The rearrangement joins TRBV27 to TRBJ2-7; 10 bases line up with TRBD1. V lost 5 bases and J lost 4; bases outside the gene matches: 5. CDR3 length: 14 amino acids. Looked up from germline, CDR1 is MNHEY and CDR2 is SMNVEV (reference sequence). As DNA, the CDR3 is TGTGCCAGCAGTCTCCGACAGGGGGCGTACGAGCAGTACTTC. Translating gives CASSLRQGAYEQYF.

The chain couples TRBV5-4 to TRBJ1-1, with D perhaps TRBD1 (6 bases). The germline CDR1 and CDR2 sequences are SGHNT and YYREEE (reference sequence). V dropped 2 bases and J dropped 0 bases, with 11 bases sitting between them. This CDR3 has 15 residues. The CDR3 sequence: CASSLIGQLNTEAFF. The CDR3 nucleotides read TGTGCCAGCAGCTTAATCGGACAGTTGAACACTGAAGCTTTCTTT.

This clone showed up just once. For the CDR3, the DNA is TGTGCCAGCAGTGACTCGCAGACTAGCGGGGCTACCAAGCAGTTCTTC. As protein: CASSDSQTSGATKQFF. The chain joins TRBV6-4 to TRBJ2-1; 11 nucleotides match TRBD2. Trimming took 0 bases from V and 11 from J; bases not matched to a gene: 9. From germline, CDR1 is MRHNA and CDR2 SNTAGT. The CDR3 sequence is 16 residues long.

V gene TRBV19 combines with J gene TRBJ1-5; D gene unclear. Per germline, CDR1 LNHDA and CDR2 SQIVND (reference sequence). This CDR3 has 13 residues. V was cut by 0 bases and J by 3 bases, with 3 bases left in between. This chain's CDR3 is CASSIEYNQPQHF. CDR3 sequence (DNA): TGTGCCAGTAGTATAGAGTACAATCAGCCCCAGCATTTT.